A single sample gave rise to the 28 T cell receptor beta chains below, sequenced in a study of cytomegalovirus exposure and HLA in healthy donors. The primer mix had 60 Vbeta and 13 Jbeta primers. This table comes from immunoSEQ multiplex PCR, and its TCRdb copy is limited to in-frame clones, with some not included. Of approximately 180,000 clones in the sample, roughly 78% were seen once. Sequenced sample: PBMCs. These receptors were obtained from a woman between 45 and 65 years old in good health and CMV-seropositive.

The chain employs TRBV4-1 and TRBJ2-5; D gene unclear. V lost 0 bases, J lost 5 bases, and 4 bases lay in between. CDR3 length: 12 residues. Germline V gene data show CDR1 as MGHRA and CDR2 as YSYEKL. The CDR3 DNA follows: TGCGCCAGCAGCCAAGATCTCGAGACCCAGTACTTC. Its translation: CASSQDLETQYF.

This clone came up once. The J gene is TRBJ2-1, the V gene TRBV9; 8 bases agree with TRBD1. The CDR3 has 13 amino acids. CDR1 is SGDLS, CDR2 YYNGEE, per germline. Trimming removed 3 bases from V and 8 bases from J; junction bases left unmatched: 4. CDR3: CASSASTGDEQFF. CDR3 nucleotides: TGTGCCAGCAGCGCATCGACAGGGGATGAGCAGTTCTTC.

CDR3: CASSISGTSGYNEQFF. CDR3 nucleotide sequence: TGCGCCAGCAGCATCTCCGGGACTAGCGGCTACAATGAGCAGTTCTTC. The chain couples TRBV5-1 to TRBJ2-1; the match to TRBD2 covers 11 bases. Losses at the gene ends were 4 bases for V and 3 bases for J; bases not matched to a gene: 6. The CDR3 covers 16 residues. Per the germline V gene, CDR1 is SGHRS and CDR2 is YFSETQ.

The chain couples TRBV18 to TRBJ2-1; TRBD2 is a possible D gene (6 bases). The CDR3 has 13 amino acids. CDR1 and CDR2 from the germline V gene are KGHSH and LQKENI. V was pared by 1 base and J by 6 bases, with 7 bases between. The CDR3 DNA is TGTGCCAGCTCACCACAGGGACTCAATGAGCAGTTCTTC. Protein: CASSPQGLNEQFF.

This chain uses TRBV9 with TRBJ2-1; TRBD1 aligns across 8 bases. This CDR3 has 17 residues. Losses at the gene ends were 3 bases for V and 4 bases for J; bases not matched to a gene: 12. Germline loops: CDR1 SGDLS, CDR2 YYNGEE. CDR3 loop: CASSAPFGQGVYNEQFF. The CDR3 DNA follows: TGTGCCAGCAGCGCCCCCTTCGGACAGGGAGTTTACAATGAGCAGTTCTTC.

This clone was seen ten or more times. The J gene is TRBJ1-5, the V gene TRBV2, with D unresolved. V lost 6 bases, J lost 2 bases, and 14 bases lay in between. Germline CDR1 and CDR2: SNHLY and FYNNEI. This CDR3 comprises 15 residues. DNA for the CDR3: TGTGCCAGCAGGGGAAGGGTGGGAGGCAATCAGCCCCAGCATTTT. Encoded protein: CASRGRVGGNQPQHF.

CDR3 sequence reads: CASSQRDSRNTEAFF. CDR3 coding DNA: TGTGCCAGCAGCCAAAGGGACTCCAGAAACACTGAAGCTTTCTTT. This sequence joins TRBV4-2 and TRBJ1-1, with a weak D call TRBD1 (5 bases). CDR1 and CDR2 from the germline V gene are LGHNA and YNFKEQ. Trimming cost V 2 bases and J 2 bases, with 12 bases left between them. CDR3 length: 15 amino acids.

The chain employs TRBV7-9 and TRBJ2-7; possibly TRBD2 for D (6 bases). V was shortened by 7 bases and J by 4 bases, with 17 bases between the two germline ends. The CDR3 totals 14 residues. CDR1 and CDR2 (germline): SEHNR, FQNEAQ (reference sequence). The CDR3 DNA reads as TGTGCCAGCACTCCGGGGGTGGAATCGTACGAGCAGTACTTC. Translation gives CASTPGVESYEQYF.

This chain links TRBV10-1 with TRBJ1-5, with 9 bases fitting TRBD1. Looked up from germline, CDR1 is WNHNN and CDR2 is SYGVQD (reference sequence). The trim removed 8 bases at V and 6 bases at J, leaving 11 bases unmatched. CDR3 length: 15 amino acids. The CDR3: CASRGTGKGSQPQHF. CDR3 nucleotide sequence: TGCGCCAGCCGAGGGACAGGGAAAGGGAGTCAGCCCCAGCATTTT.

This chain joins TRBV21-1 and TRBJ2-3; the table's D gene call, TRBD1, was not cross checked with the DNA. TRBV21-1 is flagged as a pseudogene. The CDR3 totals 16 residues. CDR3 protein: CASSKGNRGYVDTQYF. CDR3 nucleotide sequence: TGTGCCAGCAGCAAGGGGAACAGGGGGTACGTTGATACGCAGTATTTT.

The V and J genes are TRBV6-5 and TRBJ2-7, with D uncertain. The CDR3 sequence is 13 residues long. The germline V and J ends were trimmed by 5 bases and 1 base, with 9 bases remaining between them. The germline CDR1 and CDR2 sequences are MNHEY and SVGAGI. This CDR3 is CASSPGISYEQYF. DNA of the CDR3: TGTGCCAGCAGTCCCGGTATTTCCTACGAGCAGTACTTC.

In regard to this clone: The CDR3 end shows no conserved phenylalanine or tryptophan, and so a read error is likely. The DNA is omitted, as the CDR3 cannot be located on it reliably, and the CDR3 follows TCRdb's listing. The rearrangement joins TRBV5-3 to TRBJ1-2; TRBD1, the table's D call, was not compared with the DNA. TRBV5-3 is designated an ORF whose function remains uncertain. The CDR3 is made up of 14 amino acids, end residues included. The CDR3 spells CARSLGEGQGRGII.

V usage is TRBV5-4 and J usage is TRBJ2-1, with 7 bases that match TRBD2. The CDR3 is made up of 17 amino acids. Trimming took 4 bases from V and 1 from J; bases not matched to a gene: 11. CDR1 is SGHNT, CDR2 YYREEE, per germline (reference sequence). DNA for the CDR3: TGTGCCAGCAGCGACTCCTTGGTGGGAGGGTCCTACAATGAGCAGTTCTTC. Amino acid sequence: CASSDSLVGGSYNEQFF.

V gene TRBV4-1 combines with J gene TRBJ1-5, with a weak D call TRBD1 (5 bases). CDR3 length: 14 amino acids. Germline lookup yields CDR1 MGHRA and CDR2 YSYEKL. Trimming removed 2 bases at V and 7 bases at J, with 12 bases between. CDR3 sequence (DNA): TGCGCCAGCAGCCAAAGTAGGGGAGGCCAGCCCCAGCATTTT. Translation: CASSQSRGGQPQHF.

This chain's CDR3 is CASSQASGKGHTEAFF. As DNA, the CDR3 is TGCGCCAGCAGCCAAGCTAGTGGAAAGGGGCATACTGAAGCTTTCTTT. This chain joins TRBV4-1 and TRBJ1-1; D might be TRBD1 (5 bases). The germline gives CDR1 MGHRA, CDR2 YSYEKL. Trimming removed 1 base at V and 5 bases at J, with 17 bases between. This CDR3 contains 16 residues.

In DNA form, the CDR3 reads TGTGCCCGCCGGGGTTTTAAGCGGGGAGAGCAGTTCTTC. Amino acid sequence: CARRGFKRGEQFF. The genes are TRBV21-1 and TRBJ2-1; the tabulated D call, TRBD2, remains unverified against the DNA. TRBV21-1 is shown as a pseudogene. There are 13 residues in the CDR3.

The gene calls are TRBV7-2 and TRBJ2-5, with 9 bases matching TRBD2. The V segment lost 1 base and the J segment 5 bases; nucleotides outside the gene matches: 5. Germline CDR1 SGHTA, CDR2 FQGNSA. This CDR3 spans 15 amino acids. CDR3 in amino acids: CASSLGGGATETQYF. CDR3 DNA sequence: TGTGCCAGCAGCTTAGGCGGGGGGGCCACGGAGACCCAGTACTTC. Full variable domain (outside the CDR3, taken from reference TRBV7-2 and TRBJ2-5): GAGVSQSPSNKVTEKGKDVELRCDPISGHTALYWYRQSLGQGLEFLIYFQGNSAPDKSGLPSDRFSAERTGGSVSTLTIQRTQQEDSAVYLCASSLGGGATETQYFGPGTRLLVL.

This clone was detected only once. The V call is TRBV7-9, the J call TRBJ2-7, with D possibly TRBD2 on 6 matching bases. The CDR3 runs to 17 residues. The V gene's germline CDR1 is SEHNR and CDR2 FQNEAQ (reference sequence). Between the trimmed V and J ends, which lost 1 base and 3 bases, there was a span of 19 bases. DNA for the CDR3: TGTGCCAGCAGCTTAGGGGTAGGGCCGCACGGGAGCTACGAGCAGTACTTC. Encoded protein: CASSLGVGPHGSYEQYF.

This clone occurred once. The V call is TRBV11-2, the J call TRBJ1-1, with a weak D call TRBD1 (6 bases). CDR3 length: 12 residues. Germline loops: CDR1 SGHAT, CDR2 FQNNGV. V lost 6 bases and J lost 4, with 9 bases in between. The CDR3 loop reads CASRTGSTEAFF. In nucleotides, the CDR3 is TGTGCCAGCAGAACAGGGAGCACTGAAGCTTTCTTT.

The V and J genes are TRBV4-2 and TRBJ2-6; 9 bases map to TRBD1. The CDR3 consists of 17 residues. Germline V gives CDR1 LGHNA, CDR2 YNFKEQ. V lost 4 bases to trimming and J lost 2 bases; unmatched junction nucleotides: 6. The CDR3 nucleotides read TGTGCCAGCAGCCTACGAACAGGGGGCACTGGGGCCAACGTCCTGACTTTC. Encoded protein: CASSLRTGGTGANVLTF.

The genes are TRBV10-3 and TRBJ2-3; 7 bases are a match to TRBD2. CDR1 and CDR2 from the germline V gene are ENHRY and SYGVKD. Trimming at V came to 0 bases and at J to 6 bases, leaving 3 bases not matched to a gene. The CDR3 length is 14 residues. CDR3 sequence: CAISESGGPDTQYF. CDR3 DNA sequence: TGTGCCATCAGTGAGTCGGGAGGGCCCGATACGCAGTATTTT.

The chain employs TRBV6-5 and TRBJ2-7; D uncertain. V lost 0 bases and J 12 bases, leaving 9 bases between the germline ends. Germline CDR1 MNHEY, CDR2 SVGAGI. The CDR3 sequence is 11 residues long. CDR3 in amino acids: CASSYSQVPYF. The CDR3 DNA sequence: TGTGCCAGCAGTTACTCCCAGGTACCGTACTTC.

In this sample, this clone turned up a few times. The chain combines TRBV28 with TRBJ1-5, with D possibly matching TRBD1 (6 bases). The CDR3 extends over 14 amino acids. Trimming took off 5 bases at V and 2 bases at J, with 10 bases between the two ends. Germline CDR1 MDHEN, CDR2 SYDVKM. CDR3 DNA sequence: TGTGCCAGCAGTACCCGGACAGGCAATCAGCCCCAGCATTTT. Translating it yields CASSTRTGNQPQHF.

This clone was counted a single time. J is TRBJ1-4 and V is TRBV4-1; 11 bases are a match to TRBD1. The CDR3 length is 15 residues. V trimming: 1 base; J trimming: 7 bases; junction bases outside the gene matches: 2. Germline V CDR1 and CDR2: MGHRA, YSYEKL. CDR3 region: CASSQAGTGGEKLFF. The CDR3 DNA reads as TGCGCCAGCAGCCAAGCCGGGACAGGGGGTGAAAAACTGTTTTTT.

V usage is TRBV6-5 and J usage is TRBJ2-3; weak D call: TRBD1 (5 bases). The germline V and J ends were trimmed by 2 bases and 3 bases, with 9 bases remaining between them. The V gene's germline CDR1 is MNHEY and CDR2 SVGAGI. CDR3 length: 14 amino acids. This chain's CDR3 is CASSYVAGTDTQYF. The CDR3 DNA is TGTGCCAGCAGTTACGTAGCAGGGACAGATACGCAGTATTTT.

The chain is built from TRBV7-3 and TRBJ2-3, with TRBD1 identical over 8 bases. The CDR3 runs 14 residues. V lost 5 bases, J lost 3 bases, and 4 bases stayed unmatched. Germline V gene data show CDR1 as SGHTA and CDR2 as FQGTGA. DNA of the CDR3: TGTGCCAGCAGCCGGGACAGGTGGACAGATACGCAGTATTTT. It translates to CASSRDRWTDTQYF.

This sequence joins TRBV5-1 and TRBJ2-1, with 11 bases identical to TRBD1. Germline assignment: CDR1 SGHRS and CDR2 YFSETQ. Trimming took 3 bases from V and 8 from J; bases not matched to a gene: 4. This CDR3 is built from 14 residues. The CDR3 DNA is TGCGCCAGCAGCTCGGGGACAGGGGGTGATGAGCAGTTCTTC. Its translation: CASSSGTGGDEQFF. The variable domain in full, completed from reference TRBV5-1 and TRBJ2-1, reads KAGVTQTPRYLIKTRGQQVTLSCSPISGHRSVSWYQQTPGQGLQFLFEYFSETQRNKGNFPGRFSGRQFSNSRSEMNVSTLELGDSALYLCASSSGTGGDEQFFGPGTRLTVL.

Only one count was recorded for this clone. V gene TRBV6-4 combines with J gene TRBJ1-1, with 8 bases identical to TRBD1. The CDR3 has 16 amino acids. Germline V lookup: CDR1 MRHNA, CDR2 SNTAGT. V was clipped by 6 bases and J by 1 base; unmatched bases: 10. The CDR3 region is CASSREAGTGNTEAFF. The CDR3 region has the DNA TGTGCCAGCAGCCGAGAGGCCGGGACAGGGAACACTGAAGCTTTCTTT.